This T cell receptor (beta chain) was retrieved from a study of naive and memory T cell subsets. Broader study findings: Naive and memory subsets had different power law exponents for TCR abundance. Possibly reflecting memory cells re-expressing CD45RA, a few larger clonotypes occurred in naive repertoires, especially CD8.

Two oligonucleotides, mixed equimolar, formed the beta constant-region primer covering TRBC1 and TRBC2. Four rounds of PCR amplified the ligated cDNA using nested alpha and beta constant-region primers plus SP2. TCRdb reanalysed the UMI-ligation and nested PCR reads using MiXCR and keeps one entry per CDR3 protein. The table shows 150,000 or so distinct CDR3 sequences, with approximately 22% occurring only once. Separate alpha and beta amplification began at the second PCR step. Four subsets defined by CD45RA and CD27 were sorted after CD3, CD4, CD8 and live/dead staining. Germline values: CDR1 MNHEY, CDR2 SMNVEV (reference sequence). CDR3 length equals 18 residues. Trimming removed 3 bases from V and 5 bases from J; junction bases left unmatched: 9. About this clonotype: As yet, its antigen is unknown.

The sample was naive CD4+ T cells from blood. This clonotype was sampled from a human donor in good health. This chain links TRBV27 with TRBJ2-3; 15 bases are a match to TRBD2. The CDR3 DNA follows: TGTGCCAGCAGTTTCGCCTGGACTAGCGGGAGGGCCTTAGATACGCAGTATTTT. Translated, it gives CASSFAWTSGRALDTQYF.